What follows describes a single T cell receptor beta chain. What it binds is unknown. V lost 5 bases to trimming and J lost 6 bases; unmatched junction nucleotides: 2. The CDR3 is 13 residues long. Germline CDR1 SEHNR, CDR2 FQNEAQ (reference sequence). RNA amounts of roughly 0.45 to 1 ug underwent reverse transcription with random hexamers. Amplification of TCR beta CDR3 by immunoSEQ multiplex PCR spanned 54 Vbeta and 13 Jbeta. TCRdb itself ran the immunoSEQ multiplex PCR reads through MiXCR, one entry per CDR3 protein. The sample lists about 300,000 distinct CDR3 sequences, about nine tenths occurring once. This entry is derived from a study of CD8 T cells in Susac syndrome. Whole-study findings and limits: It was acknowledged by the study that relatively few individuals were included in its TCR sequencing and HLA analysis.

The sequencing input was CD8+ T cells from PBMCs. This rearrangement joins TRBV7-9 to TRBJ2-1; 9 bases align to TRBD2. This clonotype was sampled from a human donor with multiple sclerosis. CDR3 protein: CASSQTSGNEQFF. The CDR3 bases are TGTGCCAGCAGCCAGACTAGCGGCAATGAGCAGTTCTTC. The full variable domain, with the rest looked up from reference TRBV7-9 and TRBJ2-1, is DTGVSQNPRHKITKRGQNVTFRCDPISEHNRLYWYRQTLGQGPEFLTYFQNEAQLEKSRLLSDRFSAERPKGSFSTLEIQRTEQGDSAMYLCASSQTSGNEQFFGPGTRLTVL.